This T cell receptor (beta chain) was documented in a study of T-cell reconstitution after alpha-beta-depleted transplantation in children. This clonotype was counted at least ten times. The TCRbeta library incorporated unique molecular identifiers. TCRdb fed the PCR reads into MiXCR, producing one record per CDR3 protein. The table records about 480,000 distinct CDR3 sequences, around 12% of them present only once. The TCR was taken from a human donor who donated a stem cell graft to a child with combined immunodeficiency. This specimen was PBMCs from the stem cell graft donor, taken from the stem cell graft.

Here the CDR3 reads CASSLVLATDTQYF. CDR3 DNA sequence: TGTGCCAGCAGCTTAGTCCTAGCCACAGATACGCAGTATTTT. The genes are TRBV7-9 and TRBJ2-3; a possible D gene is TRBD2 (5 bases). The CDR3 sequence is 14 residues long. Germline V gives CDR1 SEHNR, CDR2 FQNEAQ (reference sequence). Trimming left V 1 base short and J 2 bases short, with 7 bases between.